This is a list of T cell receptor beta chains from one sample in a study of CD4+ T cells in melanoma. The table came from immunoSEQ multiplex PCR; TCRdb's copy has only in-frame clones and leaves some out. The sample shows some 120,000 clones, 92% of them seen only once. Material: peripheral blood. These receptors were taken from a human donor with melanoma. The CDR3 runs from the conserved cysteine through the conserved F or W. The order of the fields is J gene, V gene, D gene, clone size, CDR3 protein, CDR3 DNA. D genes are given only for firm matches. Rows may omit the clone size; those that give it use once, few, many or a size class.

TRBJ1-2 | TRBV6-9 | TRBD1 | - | CASSYKSTFGTVKANYGYTF | TGTGCCAGCAGTTATAAGAGCACTTTTGGGACAGTAAAAGCTAACTATGGCTACACCTTC
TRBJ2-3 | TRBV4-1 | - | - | CASSKGANTDTQYF | TGCGCCTCCAGTAAGGGAGCGAATACAGATACGCAGTATTTT
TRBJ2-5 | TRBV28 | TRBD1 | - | CASSLPHRGRWKTQYF | TGTGCCAGCAGTTTACCCCACAGGGGAAGGTGGAAGACCCAGTACTTC
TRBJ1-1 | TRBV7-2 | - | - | CASRSKQGMNTEAFF | TGTGCCAGCAGATCAAAACAGGGCATGAACACTGAAGCTTTCTTT
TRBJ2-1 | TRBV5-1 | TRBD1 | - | CASRPDRGEQFF | TGCGCCAGCAGACCCGACAGGGGTGAGCAGTTCTTC
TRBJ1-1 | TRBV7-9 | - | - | CASSTRGGDKAFF | TGTGCCAGCAGCACAAGGGGTGGGGATAAAGCTTTCTTT
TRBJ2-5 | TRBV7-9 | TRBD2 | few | CALEAGGILEETQYF | TGTGCTCTAGAGGCGGGGGGGATTCTAGAAGAGACCCAGTACTTC
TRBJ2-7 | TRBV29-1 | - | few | CSVGYDSIYEQYF | TGCAGCGTTGGATATGACAGTATCTACGAGCAGTACTTC
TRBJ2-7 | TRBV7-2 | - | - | CASSLWAYEQYF | TGTGCCAGCAGCTTATGGGCCTACGAGCAGTACTTC
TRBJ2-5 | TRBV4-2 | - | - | CASSQVTRRGETQYF | TGTGCCAGCAGCCAAGTTACCCGCAGGGGAGAGACCCAGTACTTC
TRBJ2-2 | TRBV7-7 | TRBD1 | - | CASSRGQGDTGELFF | TGTGCCAGCAGCCGGGGACAGGGGGACACCGGGGAGCTGTTTTTT